Presented here are 23 T cell receptor beta chains from one specimen sequenced in a study of shared clonotypes between healthy human individuals (dated by TCRdb to the early 2020s). To prepare the library, the immunoSEQ multiplex PCR assay was applied. The source is immuneACCESS, and TCRdb retained only in-frame sequences with V and J called. Part of the clones is not carried over; for the studies checked, unresolved V genes explain less than half of this, and the remainder is unexplained. This sample is represented by 450,000 to 650,000 clones; around 78% of them were singletons. The top ten constitute about 11% of the sample. What was sequenced was PBMCs. All receptors come from a woman aged 35 to 49 in good health. Some clones in this sample may be carry-over from other donors' samples.

The genes are TRBV28 and TRBJ2-1, with unresolved D. The CDR3 sequence is 13 residues long. Germline lookup yields CDR1 MDHEN and CDR2 SYDVKM. V lost 7 bases to trimming and J lost 6 bases, with 13 bases between them. The CDR3 here is CASILPGVNEQFF. CDR3 nucleotides: TGTGCCAGCATCCTCCCTGGGGTCAATGAGCAGTTCTTC.

The chain is built from TRBV6-6 and TRBJ2-5; D is unresolved. Trimming took off 0 bases at V and 13 bases at J, with 21 bases between the two ends. The CDR3 has 15 amino acids. Germline CDR1 and CDR2: MNHNY and SVGAGI (reference sequence). In DNA form, the CDR3 reads TGTGCCAGCAGTTACTCGATGGATTCTCCCGAAAACTTGTACTTC. Translating it yields CASSYSMDSPENLYF.

The chain combines TRBV7-2 with TRBJ2-7, with 8 bases matching TRBD2. The J segment lost 4 bases and the V segment lost 3 bases, leaving 5 bases of the junction unmatched. The CDR3 totals 14 residues. CDR1 and CDR2 from the germline V gene are SGHTA and FQGNSA. The CDR3 DNA follows: TGTGCCAGCAGCTTTTTCGGACTAGCTTACGAGCAGTACTTC. Protein: CASSFFGLAYEQYF.

The rearrangement links TRBV7-9 to TRBJ1-2; no firm D call. The CDR3 consists of 13 residues. CDR1 SEHNR and CDR2 FQNEAQ come from the germline V gene (reference sequence). V was pared by 6 bases and J by 7 bases, with 15 bases between. This CDR3 is CASRDAVLCGYTF. The CDR3 region has the DNA TGTGCCAGCAGGGACGCGGTACTCTGTGGCTACACCTTC.

The chain is built from TRBV18 and TRBJ1-2, with a possible D match to TRBD1 (5 bases). V shed 1 base and J shed 4 bases, with 16 bases lying between them. The CDR3 runs 16 residues. Germline CDR1 is KGHSH and CDR2 is LQKENI. CDR3 region: CASSPLGTASPYGYTF. CDR3 sequence (DNA): TGTGCCAGCTCACCACTGGGGACCGCTTCTCCCTATGGCTACACCTTC.

This chain joins TRBV7-9 and TRBJ2-3, with D perhaps being TRBD1 or TRBD2 (5 bases each). The germline V gene has CDR1 SEHNR and CDR2 FQNEAQ (reference sequence). V was shortened by 8 bases and J by 6 bases, with 15 bases between the two germline ends. The CDR3 has 13 residues. The CDR3 bases are TGTGCCAGCCAGAAACTAGGGGTCGATACGCAGTATTTT. This translates into CASQKLGVDTQYF.

On this clone: At one end the junction does not follow the germline gene, possibly because of a read error. The chain combines TRBV5-8 with TRBJ2-3; D might be TRBD2 (6 bases). There are 14 residues in the CDR3. CDR1 and CDR2 from the germline V gene are SGHTS and YDEGEE. The CDR3, as DNA: TGTGCCAGCAGCTTGCTCGGGAGCAAAGATACGCAGTATTTT. Its protein product is CASSLLGSKDTQYF.

This clone has only one observation. This chain joins TRBV5-4 and TRBJ2-7; TRBD2 aligns across 12 bases. Germline CDR1 and CDR2: SGHNT and YYREEE (reference sequence). The CDR3 runs to 15 residues. Unmatched junction bases numbered 7, after V lost 3 bases and J lost 6 bases. CDR3 bases: TGTGCCAGCAGCTCCCAACTGACTAGCGGGGGCGAGCAGTACTTC. Protein: CASSSQLTSGGEQYF. Supplemented by reference TRBV5-4 and TRBJ2-7, the full variable domain reads ETGVTQSPTHLIKTRGQQVTLRCSSQSGHNTVSWYQQALGQGPQFIFQYYREEENGRGNFPPRFSGLQFPNYSSELNVNALELDDSALYLCASSSQLTSGGEQYFGPGTRLTVT.

A word on this clone: A read error may be the cause here, since a much bigger clone is one base away. This rearrangement joins TRBV6-6 to TRBJ1-2, with 10 nucleotides matching TRBD1. Germline V gene data show CDR1 as MNHNY and CDR2 as SVGAGI (reference sequence). V lost 6 bases and J lost 6; bases outside the gene matches: 10. The CDR3 spans 15 residues. CDR3 bases: TGTGCCAGCAGCCCCTCCGGACAGGGGGACCATGGCTACACCTTC. Amino acids: CASSPSGQGDHGYTF.

The chain employs TRBV7-9 and TRBJ1-1; D unclear. Trimming shortened V by 5 bases and J by 0 bases, and 13 bases separated the two germline ends. Per germline, CDR1 SEHNR and CDR2 FQNEAQ (reference sequence). The length of the CDR3 is 15 residues. CDR3 in DNA: TGTGCCAGCAGCCAACCCAAGGTTCTGAACACTGAAGCTTTCTTT. It yields the protein CASSQPKVLNTEAFF.

The table lists this clone with many counts. The CDR3 nucleotides are TGCGCCAGCAGCTTGGCCGGGCAGGGTAACACTGAAGCTTTCTTT. Residues: CASSLAGQGNTEAFF. V gene TRBV5-1 combines with J gene TRBJ1-1, with a possible D match to TRBD1 (5 bases). Germline V gives CDR1 SGHRS, CDR2 YFSETQ. The germline V and J ends were trimmed by 0 bases and 2 bases, with 11 bases remaining between them. CDR3 size: 15 residues. The complete variable domain, with remaining parts taken from reference TRBV5-1 and TRBJ1-1, reads KAGVTQTPRYLIKTRGQQVTLSCSPISGHRSVSWYQQTPGQGLQFLFEYFSETQRNKGNFPGRFSGRQFSNSRSEMNVSTLELGDSALYLCASSLAGQGNTEAFFGQGTRLTVV.

The chain recombines TRBV6-4 with TRBJ2-7; TRBD2 agrees at 9 bases. Unmatched junction bases numbered 6, after V lost 4 bases and J lost 2 bases. This CDR3 is built from 15 residues. Germline values: CDR1 MRHNA, CDR2 SNTAGT. CDR3 residues: CASSGWTSAAYEQYF. The CDR3 DNA follows: TGTGCCAGCAGTGGTTGGACTAGCGCGGCCTACGAGCAGTACTTC.

The rearrangement links TRBV7-8 to TRBJ2-2, with 7 bases lining up with TRBD1. CDR1 and CDR2 (germline): SGHVS, FQNEAQ. Trimming at V came to 2 bases and at J to 3 bases, leaving 6 bases not matched to a gene. This CDR3 region has 16 residues. CDR3 sequence reads: CASSLKQGKDTGELFF. For the CDR3, the DNA is TGTGCCAGCAGCTTAAAACAGGGGAAGGACACCGGGGAGCTGTTTTTT.

The chain combines TRBV9 with TRBJ1-5; D not certain. Germline V CDR1 and CDR2: SGDLS, YYNGEE. Trimming shortened V by 4 bases and J by 0 bases, and 11 bases separated the two germline ends. The CDR3 extends over 15 amino acids. The CDR3 reads CASSPSPYSNQPQHF. In DNA, the CDR3 is TGTGCCAGCAGCCCGAGCCCGTATAGCAATCAGCCCCAGCATTTT.

Written as DNA, the CDR3 is TGTGCCAGCAGTGATGGGTTGGGTCCTTCTGGCGAGCAGTACTTC. Protein sequence: CASSDGLGPSGEQYF. V and J are TRBV25-1 and TRBJ2-7, with D unresolved. V gave up 3 bases and J gave up 6 bases, with 18 bases separating them. The CDR3 spans 15 residues. Germline V gene data show CDR1 as MGHDK and CDR2 as SYGVNS.

J is TRBJ2-1 and V is TRBV5-6; no clear D gene. Deletions cut 4 bases from V and 3 bases from J, with 8 bases between. The CDR3 has 13 residues. Germline CDR1 is SGHDT and CDR2 is YYEEEE. Written as DNA, the CDR3 is TGTGCCAGCAGCGTGGACGGCTACAATGAGCAGTTCTTC. Its protein is CASSVDGYNEQFF.

This chain connects TRBV29-1 to TRBJ1-1; D ambiguous. This CDR3 is 14 amino acids long. Germline V gene lookup returns CDR1 SQVTM and CDR2 ANQGSEA. Between the trimmed V and J ends, which lost 6 bases and 5 bases, there was a span of 19 bases. The CDR3 sequence is CSVSPRESRTEAFF. Written as DNA, the CDR3 is TGCAGCGTCTCCCCGCGGGAGTCCCGAACTGAAGCTTTCTTT.

J is TRBJ1-1 and V is TRBV20-1; no definite D call. Germline V gene data show CDR1 as DFQATT and CDR2 as SNEGSKA (reference sequence). This CDR3 is 11 amino acids long. V lost 4 bases and J 2 bases, leaving 5 bases between the germline ends. CDR3 sequence (DNA): TGCAGTGCTACCCGTAACACTGAAGCTTTCTTT. It yields the protein CSATRNTEAFF.

In regard to this clone: Different DNA sequences within this sample yield the same CDR3. The V gene is TRBV5-1, the J gene TRBJ2-3; 10 bases agree with TRBD2. Trimming took 0 bases from V and 6 from J; bases not matched to a gene: 4. The CDR3 is 15 residues long. CDR1 is SGHRS, CDR2 YFSETQ, per germline. This chain's CDR3 is CASSLEGLAPDTQYF. In DNA, the CDR3 is TGCGCCAGCAGCTTGGAGGGACTAGCGCCCGATACGCAGTATTTT.

The chain joins TRBV5-1 to TRBJ2-3; 7 bases fit TRBD2. Germline V gene data show CDR1 as SGHRS and CDR2 as YFSETQ. The junction had 4 bases not matched to a gene; V was cut back by 3 bases and J by 0 bases. There are 15 residues in the CDR3. Here the CDR3 reads CASSWGSGSTDTQYF. In DNA form, the CDR3 reads TGCGCCAGCAGCTGGGGTAGCGGGAGCACAGATACGCAGTATTTT.

This clone was counted once. The V call is TRBV28, the J call TRBJ2-7; D call uncertain. CDR3 length: 15 residues. V dropped 7 bases and J dropped 0 bases, with 16 bases sitting between them. Germline lookup yields CDR1 MDHEN and CDR2 SYDVKM. CDR3 loop: CASTTLGPSSYEQYF. The CDR3 nucleotides read TGTGCCAGCACCACGCTCGGACCGAGCTCCTACGAGCAGTACTTC.

The V and J genes are TRBV5-8 and TRBJ2-3; a weak D match, TRBD2 (6 bases). The CDR3 has 14 amino acids. Trimming left V 4 bases short and J 2 bases short, with 11 bases between. The germline V gene encodes CDR1 SGHTS and CDR2 YDEGEE. CDR3 nucleotides: TGTGCCAGCAGCCAAGGGGACTTCACAGATACGCAGTATTTT. Protein sequence: CASSQGDFTDTQYF.

The gene calls are TRBV18 and TRBJ1-3; D is undetermined. Germline V gene sequence: CDR1 KGHSH, CDR2 LQKENI. V was shortened by 2 bases and J by 4 bases, with 9 bases between the two germline ends. The CDR3 has 14 amino acids. The CDR3 loop reads CASSPERTGNTIYF. CDR3 DNA sequence: TGTGCCAGCTCACCAGAGAGGACCGGAAACACCATATATTTT.